These 13 T cell receptor beta chains were all obtained from the same sample, sequenced in a study of blood T cell repertoires in COVID-19 (dated by TCRdb to the early 2020s). Libraries were constructed by the immunoSEQ multiplex PCR assay. TCRdb holds this immuneACCESS table with in-frame rearrangements only. Some clones are missing; in checked studies, unresolved V genes explain under half, and the rest has no known cause. The sample has about 310,000 clones on record, roughly 84% of them singletons. In total, the top ten clones hold 1% of the sample. Sequenced: peripheral blood. All receptors come from a man aged 50-59 years with active or convalescent COVID-19.

This chain joins TRBV19 and TRBJ2-7; the match to TRBD1 covers 8 bases. CDR3 length: 14 amino acids. Germline V gene lookup returns CDR1 LNHDA and CDR2 SQIVND (reference sequence). V lost 1 base to trimming and J lost 3 bases; unmatched junction nucleotides: 2. The CDR3 sequence: CASSIGTGRYEQYF. CDR3 coding DNA: TGTGCCAGTAGTATAGGGACAGGGCGCTACGAGCAGTACTTC.

Here the CDR3 reads CASSQRQGTYNSPLHF. CDR3 nucleotides: TGTGCCAGCAGCCAGCGACAGGGTACTTATAATTCACCCCTCCACTTT. The chain joins TRBV5-4 to TRBJ1-6; TRBD1 matches at 7 bases. There are 16 residues in the CDR3. Looked up from germline, CDR1 is SGHNT and CDR2 is YYREEE (reference sequence). V trimming: 4 bases; J trimming: 4 bases; junction bases outside the gene matches: 8.

J is TRBJ1-2 and V is TRBV19; D is uncertain. From germline, CDR1 is LNHDA and CDR2 SQIVND (reference sequence). The CDR3 runs 13 residues. V lost 2 bases and J lost 7, with 11 bases in between. This CDR3 reads CASSITGDGGYTF. The CDR3 DNA follows: TGTGCCAGTAGTATAACCGGGGATGGTGGCTACACCTTC.

This chain uses TRBV2 with TRBJ2-2; D not resolved. CDR3 length: 14 amino acids. The V end lost 6 bases, the J end lost 0 bases, and 8 bases lay between the germline ends. The V gene's germline CDR1 is SNHLY and CDR2 FYNNEI. CDR3 in amino acids: CASRFQSNTGELFF. The CDR3 region has the DNA TGTGCCAGCAGGTTTCAGTCGAACACCGGGGAGCTGTTTTTT.

The chain links TRBV5-1 to TRBJ2-3, with D maybe TRBD1 (6 bases). Trimming cost V 2 bases and J 3 bases, with 13 bases left between them. Germline values: CDR1 SGHRS, CDR2 YFSETQ. CDR3 length equals 15 residues. CDR3 in amino acids: CASSFGSDRTDTQYF. CDR3 in DNA: TGCGCCAGCAGCTTCGGTAGCGACAGGACAGATACGCAGTATTTT.

The chain has TRBV6-5 and TRBJ1-5; D possibly corresponds to TRBD1 (6 bases). This CDR3 is 13 amino acids long. Germline-derived CDR1 and CDR2 are MNHEY and SVGAGI. V was trimmed by 4 bases and J by 7 bases, leaving 11 bases between them. For the CDR3, the DNA is TGTGCCAGCAGTTCCTCACAGGGACAGCCCCAGCATTTT. This translates into CASSSSQGQPQHF.

The V call is TRBV28, the J call TRBJ2-3; 8 bases line up with TRBD2. V was clipped by 5 bases and J by 2 bases; unmatched bases: 9. Germline-derived CDR1 and CDR2 are MDHEN and SYDVKM. The CDR3 spans 16 residues. CDR3 in DNA: TGTGCCAGCAGTCCTCCCACTAGCGGCCCCACAGATACGCAGTATTTT. Encoded protein: CASSPPTSGPTDTQYF.

The CDR3 coding sequence is TGCGCCAGCAGTGTTGTAGACTATGGCTACACCTTC. This sequence encodes CASSVVDYGYTF. The chain is built from TRBV10-2 and TRBJ1-2; D unresolved. Germline loops: CDR1 WSHSY, CDR2 SAAADI. This CDR3 is 12 amino acids long. The germline V and J ends were trimmed by 4 bases and 3 bases, with 6 bases remaining between them.

The table lists this clone with a few counts. This sequence joins TRBV25-1 and TRBJ2-5; TRBD2 matches at 8 bases. The CDR3 consists of 13 residues. V trimming: 7 bases; J trimming: 5 bases; junction bases outside the gene matches: 6. The germline gives CDR1 MGHDK, CDR2 SYGVNS. CDR3 protein: CASITSGAETQYF. CDR3 sequence (DNA): TGTGCCAGCATTACTAGCGGTGCGGAGACCCAGTACTTC.

The chain carries TRBV7-8 and TRBJ1-2; 8 bases agree with TRBD1. V trimming: 0 bases; J trimming: 4 bases; junction bases outside the gene matches: 4. This CDR3 spans 15 amino acids. Germline lookup yields CDR1 SGHVS and CDR2 FQNEAQ. CDR3 nucleotide sequence: TGTGCCAGCAGCTTAGCGGGACAGGCGAGCTATGGCTACACCTTC. This translates into CASSLAGQASYGYTF. The variable domain in full, completed from reference TRBV7-8 and TRBJ1-2, reads GAGVSQSPRYKVAKRGQDVALRCDPISGHVSLFWYQQALGQGPEFLTYFQNEAQLDKSGLPSDRFFAERPEGSVSTLKIQRTQQEDSAVYLCASSLAGQASYGYTFGSGTRLTVV.

The J gene is TRBJ1-5, the V gene TRBV28, with 7 bases matching TRBD1. The length of the CDR3 is 13 residues. V lost 3 bases, J lost 6 bases, and 2 bases stayed unmatched. Germline CDR1 MDHEN, CDR2 SYDVKM. The CDR3 loop reads CASSLHRGQPQHF. For the CDR3, the DNA is TGTGCCAGCAGTTTGCACAGGGGTCAGCCCCAGCATTTT.

The chain employs TRBV5-6 and TRBJ1-6; D is ambiguous. V lost 4 bases and J 14 bases, leaving 16 bases between the germline ends. From germline, CDR1 is SGHDT and CDR2 YYEEEE. The CDR3 totals 13 residues. CDR3 nucleotides: TGTGCCAGCAGCCCCAGGAGAGCGGCGTCCCTCCACTTT. It is translated as CASSPRRAASLHF.

V usage is TRBV7-2 and J usage is TRBJ2-7; D is possibly TRBD2 (6 bases). V lost 3 bases to trimming and J lost 3 bases, with 15 bases between them. Germline V CDR1 and CDR2: SGHTA, FQGNSA. The CDR3 covers 15 residues. CDR3 bases: TGTGCCAGCAGCTTGACTAGTTTTCAAAGCTACGAGCAGTACTTC. Translation: CASSLTSFQSYEQYF. The whole variable domain, filled in from reference TRBV7-2 and TRBJ2-7, reads GAGVSQSPSNKVTEKGKDVELRCDPISGHTALYWYRQSLGQGLEFLIYFQGNSAPDKSGLPSDRFSAERTGGSVSTLTIQRTQQEDSAVYLCASSLTSFQSYEQYFGPGTRLTVT.